This T cell receptor (beta chain) was documented in a study of blood T cell repertoires in COVID-19. The table came from immunoSEQ multiplex PCR; TCRdb's copy has only in-frame clones and leaves some out. The sample consists of about 89,000 clones, 75% to 80% of them appearing once. J was trimmed by 3 bases and V by 10 bases; bases with no gene match: 5. The CDR3 totals 13 residues. V usage is TRBV12-3 or TRBV12-4 and J usage is TRBJ1-2; 10 nucleotides align to TRBD1. The origin of this receptor is a man between 65 and 79 years old with COVID-19, enrolled during active disease. The specimen sequenced was peripheral blood. This CDR3 is CATLTGGDYGYTF. For the CDR3, the DNA is TGTGCCACCCTGACAGGGGGCGACTATGGCTACACCTTC.